Following are 28 T cell receptor beta chains from one sample sequenced in a study of shared clonotypes between healthy human individuals. Sequenced by immunoSEQ multiplex PCR; TCRdb stores in-frame clones only, minus some. Here the sample spans fewer than 2.5 million clones, approximately 94% being singletons. Sample: naive CD4+ T cells from PBMCs. Subset noted: CD45RA+ positively selected. These receptors were obtained from a man in his late teens or twenties in good health. Some clones in this sample may be carry-over from other donors' samples.

The rearrangement uses TRBV7-9 and TRBJ2-6, with 8 bases fitting TRBD1. V gave up 5 bases and J gave up 4 bases; unmatched junction bases: 7. The germline V gene encodes CDR1 SEHNR and CDR2 FQNEAQ (reference sequence). This CDR3 is built from 16 residues. CDR3 nucleotide sequence: TGTGCCAGCAGCAGGGACAGGACGGGAGGGGCCAACGTCCTGACTTTC. It encodes CASSRDRTGGANVLTF.

J is TRBJ1-1 and V is TRBV6-1; TRBD1 might be the D (6 bases). V was clipped by 3 bases and J by 8 bases, with 13 bases between them. Germline CDR1 is MNHNS and CDR2 is SASEGT. This CDR3 has 13 amino acids. The DNA of the CDR3 is TGTGCCAGCAGTGAGCACAGGGCGAGGGAAGCTTTCTTT. It is translated as CASSEHRAREAFF.

V usage is TRBV5-4 and J usage is TRBJ2-5; D is unresolved. TRBJ2-7 explains the end of the DNA better; the J call may be wrong. Per germline, CDR1 SGHNT and CDR2 YYREEE (reference sequence). This CDR3 contains 13 residues. CDR3 in DNA: TGTGCCAGCAGTTCCCGAAGCTCCTACGAGCAGTACTTC. Protein product: CASSSRSSYEQYF.

This sequence joins TRBV28 and TRBJ2-1; the match to TRBD1 covers 11 bases. CDR1 MDHEN and CDR2 SYDVKM come from the germline V gene. V shed 10 bases, J shed 8 bases, and the junction held 10 bases outside the gene matches. The CDR3 contains 14 residues. CDR3 coding DNA: TGTGCCACCCATCCGGGACAGGGGGGGGATGAGCAGTTCTTC. Its protein is CATHPGQGGDEQFF.

The chain recombines TRBV5-5 with TRBJ1-4, with 9 bases that match TRBD1. Germline-derived CDR1 and CDR2 are SGHKS and YYEKEE (reference sequence). This CDR3 has 15 residues. The V gene end was trimmed by 4 bases and the J gene end by 8 bases; junction bases not matched to a gene: 9. The CDR3 here is CASSPLRDREEKLFF. In DNA, the CDR3 is TGTGCCAGCAGCCCACTCCGGGACAGGGAAGAAAAACTGTTTTTT.

This clone was seen a few times. The chain recombines TRBV2 with TRBJ1-5, with 8 bases identical to TRBD1. Losses at the gene ends were 5 bases for V and 13 bases for J; bases not matched to a gene: 10. CDR3 length equals 13 residues. Germline CDR1 SNHLY, CDR2 FYNNEI. CDR3 amino acids: CASSPQGALWQHF. CDR3 coding DNA: TGTGCCAGCAGTCCCCAGGGGGCACTTTGGCAGCATTTT.

This clone was picked up a small number of times. The same CDR3 is also encoded by other DNA sequences in this sample. The gene calls are TRBV28 and TRBJ1-2; tentative D call: TRBD1 (5 bases). The V and J ends lost 6 bases and 7 bases respectively, with 15 bases between them. CDR3 size: 13 residues. Per germline, CDR1 MDHEN and CDR2 SYDVKM. CDR3 in DNA: TGTGCCAGCAGCCCTCCGAGGGGTAGTGGCTACACCTTC. Translating it yields CASSPPRGSGYTF.

This rearrangement joins TRBV11-2 to TRBJ2-1; D is perhaps TRBD1 (5 bases). V lost 5 bases to trimming and J lost 11 bases, with 13 bases between them. CDR1 and CDR2 from the germline V gene are SGHAT and FQNNGV. This CDR3 spans 12 amino acids. The CDR3 coding sequence is TGTGCCAGCAGCCCGGACACTTTTAAGCAGTTCTTC. Protein product: CASSPDTFKQFF.

The chain employs TRBV5-8 and TRBJ1-5; 12 nucleotides agree with TRBD1. The V segment lost 4 bases and the J segment 2 bases; nucleotides outside the gene matches: 7. Germline-derived CDR1 and CDR2 are SGHTS and YDEGEE. This CDR3 region has 17 residues. CDR3 sequence (DNA): TGTGCCAGCAGCGTGGGACAGGGGGCGTTTGGCAATCAGCCCCAGCATTTT. This gives the protein CASSVGQGAFGNQPQHF.

The chain is built from TRBV5-1 and TRBJ2-1, with 11 bases lining up with TRBD2. V lost 3 bases and J lost 7; bases outside the gene matches: 6. Per germline, CDR1 SGHRS and CDR2 YFSETQ. This CDR3 contains 15 residues. The CDR3 protein is CASSSSTSGRNEQFF. The DNA of the CDR3 is TGCGCCAGCAGCTCCTCTACTAGCGGGAGAAATGAGCAGTTCTTC.

V gene TRBV6-5 combines with J gene TRBJ1-4; D is uncertain. This CDR3 has 15 residues. Germline CDR1 MNHEY, CDR2 SVGAGI. With 5 bases removed from V and 7 bases from J, the gap between germline ends came to 17 bases. The CDR3 nucleotides are TGTGCCAGCAGTCCGCCGGGGTGGGTGGGTGAAAAACTGTTTTTT. Translated: CASSPPGWVGEKLFF.

V and J are TRBV9 and TRBJ2-3; weak D call: TRBD2 (6 bases). V was clipped by 3 bases and J by 4 bases, with 21 bases between them. The CDR3 is 17 residues long. Per germline, CDR1 SGDLS and CDR2 YYNGEE. This CDR3 reads CASSARGALSPADTQYF. CDR3 DNA sequence: TGTGCCAGCAGCGCCCGCGGGGCTCTATCCCCCGCAGATACGCAGTATTTT.

The V gene is TRBV6-1, the J gene TRBJ2-5; D gene uncertain. This CDR3 spans 15 amino acids. CDR1 and CDR2 (germline): MNHNS, SASEGT. Trimming shortened V by 6 bases and J by 4 bases, and 18 bases separated the two germline ends. Here the CDR3 DNA reads TGTGCCAGCAGGCCCTTGATCGTGGGCCGAGAGACCCAGTACTTC. As protein: CASRPLIVGRETQYF.

The CDR3 region is CASSLGAGARGGTQYF. CDR3 DNA: TGTGCCAGCAGCTTAGGGGCCGGGGCCCGCGGTGGGACCCAGTACTTC. The chain links TRBV7-9 to TRBJ2-5, with D perhaps given as TRBD1 or TRBD2 (5 bases each). Germline V gene data show CDR1 as SEHNR and CDR2 as FQNEAQ (reference sequence). Trimming took 1 base from V and 7 from J, leaving 19 bases between them. The CDR3 runs 16 residues.

The V gene is TRBV5-4, the J gene TRBJ2-5; either TRBD1 or TRBD2 may fit D (7 bases each). Germline V CDR1 and CDR2: SGHNT, YYREEE (reference sequence). CDR3 length: 14 amino acids. V lost 4 bases, J lost 1 base, and 11 bases lay in between. The CDR3 DNA follows: TGTGCCAGCAGCGCGGGGGACAGCCAAGAGACCCAGTACTTC. It translates to CASSAGDSQETQYF.

As to this clone: The sample has other DNA sequences that encode this CDR3 too. The genes are TRBV5-1 and TRBJ2-5; TRBD1 is a possible D gene (6 bases). This CDR3 contains 13 residues. V was shortened by 5 bases and J by 1 base, with 9 bases between the two germline ends. In germline, CDR1 is SGHRS, CDR2 YFSETQ. The CDR3 nucleotides are TGCGCCAGCAGTGGACAGATCCAAGAGACCCAGTACTTC. Its translation is CASSGQIQETQYF.

This sequence joins TRBV28 and TRBJ1-4, with D tentatively TRBD1 (5 bases). This CDR3 is 14 amino acids long. Deletions cut 5 bases from V and 5 bases from J, with 12 bases between. CDR1 is MDHEN and CDR2 is SYDVKM in the germline V gene. The CDR3 loop reads CASSAGTLNEKLFF. In DNA, the CDR3 is TGTGCCAGCAGTGCCGGGACCCTAAATGAAAAACTGTTTTTT.

V gene TRBV7-6 combines with J gene TRBJ1-2; D remains ambiguous. The germline gives CDR1 SGHVS, CDR2 FNYEAQ. V gave up 3 bases and J gave up 4 bases, with 6 bases separating them. The CDR3 totals 12 residues. The CDR3 protein is CASSLDGYGYTF. The CDR3 DNA follows: TGTGCCAGCAGCTTGGACGGCTATGGCTACACCTTC.

The genes are TRBV7-6 and TRBJ2-2; 7 bases match TRBD1. The CDR3 sequence is 18 residues long. Germline CDR1 SGHVS, CDR2 FNYEAQ. V was clipped by 5 bases and J by 1 base; unmatched bases: 13. The CDR3 is CASSLRDSRYLNTGELFF. The CDR3 DNA follows: TGTGCCAGCAGCCTCCGGGACAGCCGCTATCTGAACACCGGGGAGCTGTTTTTT.

With respect to this clone: This sample also contains other DNA sequences that code for the same CDR3. This chain joins TRBV5-1 and TRBJ2-7, with 10 positions matching TRBD1. After removal of 4 bases from V and 2 bases from J, the junction contained 6 bases not matched to a gene. This CDR3 contains 15 residues. Germline loops: CDR1 SGHRS, CDR2 YFSETQ. DNA for the CDR3: TGCGCCAGCAGCCTTACCGGGACAGGGGCCTACGAGCAGTACTTC. Residues: CASSLTGTGAYEQYF.

This chain joins TRBV18 and TRBJ1-5, with D tentatively TRBD1 (6 bases). The CDR3 spans 15 residues. Germline CDR1 reads KGHSH; CDR2 reads LQKENI. Trimming stripped 2 bases from V and 6 bases from J, with 14 bases between. The CDR3 DNA reads as TGTGCCAGCTCACCATCTGGAGGCAGGGGTCAGCCCCAGCATTTT. As protein: CASSPSGGRGQPQHF.

CDR3 DNA sequence: TGTGCCAGCAGTGAATATAGGGGGAGTACCTACGAGCAGTACTTC. It specifies CASSEYRGSTYEQYF. The chain uses TRBV25-1 and TRBJ2-7; a possible D gene is TRBD1 (6 bases). The CDR3 is made up of 15 amino acids. The V end was cut by 0 bases, the J end by 2 bases, with 11 bases between. The germline V gene encodes CDR1 MGHDK and CDR2 SYGVNS.

The chain joins TRBV30 to TRBJ1-5, with 7 bases fitting TRBD1. CDR3 size: 14 residues. From germline, CDR1 is GTSNPN and CDR2 SVGIG (reference sequence). Trimming removed 2 bases from V and 2 bases from J; junction bases left unmatched: 3. In nucleotides, the CDR3 is TGTGCCTGGAGTAGGGACAGCGGCAATCAGCCCCAGCATTTT. Translation: CAWSRDSGNQPQHF.

Only one count was recorded for this clone. Distinct nucleotide sequences in the sample also encode this CDR3. The rearrangement uses TRBV5-1 and TRBJ1-1, with 9 bases fitting TRBD1. Unmatched junction bases numbered 2, after V lost 3 bases and J lost 2 bases. The CDR3 contains 14 residues. Germline values: CDR1 SGHRS, CDR2 YFSETQ. The CDR3 DNA is TGCGCCAGCAGCTCGACAGGGGGAAACACTGAAGCTTTCTTT. Amino acids: CASSSTGGNTEAFF.

The count of this clone is one. The chain combines TRBV9 with TRBJ1-2; the D gene is possibly TRBD1 (6 bases). Trimming took 4 bases from V and 6 from J, leaving 19 bases between them. Germline V gene sequence: CDR1 SGDLS, CDR2 YYNGEE. This CDR3 has 15 amino acids. Written as DNA, the CDR3 is TGTGCCAGCAGCCCCTCCCCGGGACCAGGGGATGGCTACACCTTC. Its protein product is CASSPSPGPGDGYTF. Filled out from reference TRBV9 and TRBJ1-2, the complete variable domain reads DSGVTQTPKHLITATGQRVTLRCSPRSGDLSVYWYQQSLDQGLQFLIQYYNGEERAKGNILERFSAQQFPDLHSELNLSSLELGDSALYFCASSPSPGPGDGYTFGSGTRLTVV.

J is TRBJ2-3 and V is TRBV5-1; no reliable D call. The germline V gene encodes CDR1 SGHRS and CDR2 YFSETQ. The CDR3 length is 15 residues. Trimming cost V 1 base and J 1 base, with 10 bases left between them. The CDR3 loop is CASSLPVGGTDTQYF. As DNA, the CDR3 is TGCGCCAGCAGCTTGCCTGTTGGGGGCACAGATACGCAGTATTTT. The full variable domain, its missing parts supplied by reference TRBV5-1 and TRBJ2-3, is KAGVTQTPRYLIKTRGQQVTLSCSPISGHRSVSWYQQTPGQGLQFLFEYFSETQRNKGNFPGRFSGRQFSNSRSEMNVSTLELGDSALYLCASSLPVGGTDTQYFGPGTRLTVL.

The V call is TRBV2, the J call TRBJ2-3; 13 bases are shared with TRBD2. Germline CDR1 is SNHLY and CDR2 is FYNNEI. The length of the CDR3 is 15 residues. Trimming cost V 8 bases and J 4 bases; bases outside gene matches: 6. Here the CDR3 DNA reads TGTGCCAGCCGTAGACTAGCGGGAGGTTCAGATACGCAGTATTTT. This encodes CASRRLAGGSDTQYF.

The chain uses TRBV18 and TRBJ2-3; perhaps D is TRBD1 or TRBD2 (5 bases each). V gave up 5 bases and J gave up 0 bases, with 12 bases separating them. CDR3 length: 15 residues. Looked up from germline, CDR1 is KGHSH and CDR2 is LQKENI. The CDR3 region is CASSGTVPSTDTQYF. CDR3 DNA: TGTGCCAGCTCAGGGACGGTCCCTAGCACAGATACGCAGTATTTT. Combining the CDR3 with reference TRBV18 and TRBJ2-3 gives the whole variable domain NAGVMQNPRHLVRRRGQEARLRCSPMKGHSHVYWYRQLPEEGLKFMVYLQKENIIDESGMPKERFSAEFPKEGPSILRIQQVVRGDSAAYFCASSGTVPSTDTQYFGPGTRLTVL.